These 20 T cell receptor beta chains came from one sample sequenced in a study of blood T cell repertoires in COVID-19. The protocol was immunoSEQ multiplex PCR, while the TCRdb copy is restricted to in-frame clones and leaves out a portion. The sample consists of 150,000 to 200,000 clones, about 91% of them appearing once. Sequencing was carried out using PBMCs or T cells enriched from blood (not recorded which). All receptors come from a woman aged 40 to 55 with acute COVID-19.

This rearrangement joins TRBV28 to TRBJ2-1; 11 positions agree with TRBD2. The CDR3 totals 15 residues. The V gene's germline CDR1 is MDHEN and CDR2 SYDVKM. The V segment lost 3 bases and the J segment 4 bases; nucleotides outside the gene matches: 2. In DNA, the CDR3 is TGTGCCAGCAGTTTGACTAGCGGGGCGTACAATGAGCAGTTCTTC. The encoded protein is CASSLTSGAYNEQFF.

The chain carries TRBV30 and TRBJ1-5, with 7 bases fitting TRBD1. Trimming at V came to 0 bases and at J to 6 bases, leaving 8 bases not matched to a gene. Germline lookup yields CDR1 GTSNPN and CDR2 SVGIG (reference sequence). This CDR3 comprises 15 residues. Written as DNA, the CDR3 is TGTGCCTGGAGTGTTGACAGGGATAGGGGTCAGCCCCAGCATTTT. Translation gives CAWSVDRDRGQPQHF.

The rearrangement joins TRBV9 to TRBJ2-3; 9 bases line up with TRBD2. The CDR3 runs 16 residues. V dropped 2 bases and J dropped 0; count of bases not matched to a gene: 4. Germline values: CDR1 SGDLS, CDR2 YYNGEE. The DNA for the CDR3 is TGTGCCAGCAGCGTTGGCGGGAGGGTTAGCACAGATACGCAGTATTTT. Its translation is CASSVGGRVSTDTQYF.

The gene calls are TRBV4-1 and TRBJ1-5; 12 bases align to TRBD1. The length of the CDR3 is 15 residues. Losses at the gene ends were 5 bases for V and 8 bases for J; bases not matched to a gene: 7. Germline-derived CDR1 and CDR2 are MGHRA and YSYEKL. The CDR3 DNA sequence: TGCGCCAGCAGCAAGGGACAGGGGGCTATTGAGCCCCAGCATTTT. Its protein product is CASSKGQGAIEPQHF.

The chain links TRBV2 to TRBJ1-1; tentatively, D is TRBD1 (5 bases). V lost 4 bases and J lost 0, with 12 bases in between. The germline gives CDR1 SNHLY, CDR2 FYNNEI. The CDR3 totals 15 residues. The CDR3 sequence: CASSAGRRVNTEAFF. The DNA of the CDR3 is TGTGCCAGCAGTGCGGGGCGGAGGGTGAACACTGAAGCTTTCTTT.

The chain couples TRBV19 to TRBJ1-5, with D perhaps matching TRBD1 (5 bases). V gave up 4 bases and J gave up 2 bases, with 15 bases separating them. There are 16 residues in the CDR3. The V gene's germline CDR1 is LNHDA and CDR2 SQIVND (reference sequence). Here the CDR3 reads CASSRGTGKGNQPQHF. The DNA for the CDR3 is TGTGCCAGTAGTAGGGGAACAGGAAAGGGCAATCAGCCCCAGCATTTT.

The J gene is TRBJ2-1, the V gene TRBV4-1; a weak D match, TRBD2 (6 bases). CDR1 is MGHRA and CDR2 is YSYEKL in the germline V gene. The CDR3 loop spans 15 amino acids. With 5 bases removed from V and 1 base from J, the gap between germline ends came to 12 bases. CDR3 nucleotide sequence: TGCGCCAGCAGCACGACTAGTTGGTCCTACAATGAGCAGTTCTTC. It specifies CASSTTSWSYNEQFF.

This rearrangement joins TRBV5-6 to TRBJ1-2; the match to TRBD1 covers 8 bases. J was trimmed by 4 bases and V by 3 bases; bases with no gene match: 8. The CDR3 covers 15 residues. Germline V lookup: CDR1 SGHDT, CDR2 YYEEEE. This chain's CDR3 is CASSYRTGTIYGYTF. CDR3 coding DNA: TGTGCCAGCAGCTACAGGACAGGGACCATCTATGGCTACACCTTC. The variable domain in full, completed from reference TRBV5-6 and TRBJ1-2, reads DAGVTQSPTHLIKTRGQQVTLRCSPKSGHDTVSWYQQALGQGPQFIFQYYEEEERQRGNFPDRFSGHQFPNYSSELNVNALLLGDSALYLCASSYRTGTIYGYTFGSGTRLTVV.

The V call is TRBV6-2 or TRBV6-3, the J call TRBJ2-3, with 12 bases lining up with TRBD2. The CDR3 contains 16 residues. Germline V gene lookup returns CDR1 MNHEY and CDR2 SVGEGT. V trimming: 4 bases; J trimming: 1 base; junction bases outside the gene matches: 3. CDR3 DNA sequence: TGTGCCAGCAGTTTCGGACTAGCGGGGCGCACAGATACGCAGTATTTT. Its protein product is CASSFGLAGRTDTQYF.

The chain is built from TRBV2 and TRBJ1-4, with D uncertain. Trimming took 7 bases from V and 7 from J, leaving 13 bases between them. This CDR3 region has 13 residues. Germline V gene lookup returns CDR1 SNHLY and CDR2 FYNNEI. CDR3 residues: CASMKTPFEKLFF. CDR3 DNA: TGTGCCAGCATGAAGACACCATTTGAAAAACTGTTTTTT.

This chain joins TRBV19 and TRBJ1-2; 9 nucleotides align to TRBD1. J was trimmed by 5 bases and V by 7 bases; bases with no gene match: 14. The germline CDR1 and CDR2 sequences are LNHDA and SQIVND (reference sequence). CDR3 length equals 16 residues. CDR3 amino acids: CASTDPGTGRWYGYTF. CDR3 nucleotides: TGTGCCAGTACCGACCCCGGGACAGGGAGGTGGTATGGCTACACCTTC.

A note on this clone: Other DNA sequences in the sample encode the same CDR3. The gene calls are TRBV5-1 and TRBJ2-1; weak D call: TRBD1 (5 bases). CDR3 length: 12 amino acids. Germline CDR1 SGHRS, CDR2 YFSETQ. Trimming took 3 bases from V and 6 from J, leaving 7 bases between them. The chain's CDR3 is CASSWTSNEQFF. DNA of the CDR3: TGCGCCAGCAGCTGGACAAGCAATGAGCAGTTCTTC. Using reference TRBV5-1 and TRBJ2-1 for the parts outside the CDR3, the full variable domain is KAGVTQTPRYLIKTRGQQVTLSCSPISGHRSVSWYQQTPGQGLQFLFEYFSETQRNKGNFPGRFSGRQFSNSRSEMNVSTLELGDSALYLCASSWTSNEQFFGPGTRLTVL.

The chain is built from TRBV5-1 and TRBJ1-3; the match to TRBD1 covers 7 bases. Germline V lookup: CDR1 SGHRS, CDR2 YFSETQ. The CDR3 is made up of 18 amino acids. J lost 1 base, V lost 0 bases, and 10 bases had no gene match. The CDR3 loop reads CASSLAGGNRVSGNTIYF. CDR3 bases: TGCGCCAGCAGCTTGGCAGGGGGAAACAGGGTTTCTGGAAACACCATATATTTT. Combining the CDR3 with reference TRBV5-1 and TRBJ1-3 gives the whole variable domain KAGVTQTPRYLIKTRGQQVTLSCSPISGHRSVSWYQQTPGQGLQFLFEYFSETQRNKGNFPGRFSGRQFSNSRSEMNVSTLELGDSALYLCASSLAGGNRVSGNTIYFGEGSWLTVV.

V and J are TRBV7-6 and TRBJ1-1; 7 positions agree with TRBD1. Looked up from germline, CDR1 is SGHVS and CDR2 is FNYEAQ. The CDR3 has 20 amino acids. The V segment lost 3 bases and the J segment 0 bases; nucleotides outside the gene matches: 19. CDR3 region: CASSLGTPQGPKLMNTEAFF. The CDR3 region has the DNA TGTGCCAGCAGCTTGGGCACCCCACAGGGGCCAAAGTTAATGAACACTGAAGCTTTCTTT.

The gene calls are TRBV9 and TRBJ2-2, with D maybe TRBD2 (5 bases). The V end was cut by 3 bases, the J end by 5 bases, with 14 bases between. Per germline, CDR1 SGDLS and CDR2 YYNGEE. The CDR3 is 15 amino acids. CDR3 DNA: TGTGCCAGCAGCGCCACAAATACTAGGACCGGGGAGCTGTTTTTT. This sequence encodes CASSATNTRTGELFF.

Points on this clone: Since a much larger clone is just one base distant, this may be a read error. The gene calls are TRBV27 and TRBJ1-2; the match to TRBD1 covers 10 bases. Germline V CDR1 and CDR2: MNHEY, SMNVEV (reference sequence). The CDR3 consists of 13 residues. CDR3 bases: TGTGCCAGCAATTTATGGACAGGGGGTGGCTACACCTTC. It encodes CASNLWTGGGYTF.

This clone has only a few counts. The chain couples TRBV7-9 to TRBJ1-5, with 9 bases fitting TRBD1. CDR1 SEHNR and CDR2 FQNEAQ come from the germline V gene (reference sequence). The CDR3 spans 15 residues. The J segment lost 3 bases and the V segment lost 5 bases, leaving 5 bases of the junction unmatched. The CDR3 coding sequence is TGTGCCAGCAGCCCTACAGGGGGCCTCAATCAGCCCCAGCATTTT. It yields the protein CASSPTGGLNQPQHF. The entire variable domain, with the rest obtained from reference TRBV7-9 and TRBJ1-5, is as follows: DTGVSQNPRHKITKRGQNVTFRCDPISEHNRLYWYRQTLGQGPEFLTYFQNEAQLEKSRLLSDRFSAERPKGSFSTLEIQRTEQGDSAMYLCASSPTGGLNQPQHFGDGTRLSIL.

The chain carries TRBV19 and TRBJ2-3; 8 nucleotides line up with TRBD2. The germline V gene encodes CDR1 LNHDA and CDR2 SQIVND (reference sequence). V lost 6 bases to trimming and J lost 4 bases; unmatched junction nucleotides: 9. This CDR3 has 15 amino acids. DNA of the CDR3: TGTGCCAGTAGCCTAGCGGGTGGCACCTCAGATACGCAGTATTTT. Translated: CASSLAGGTSDTQYF. The whole variable domain, filled in from reference TRBV19 and TRBJ2-3, reads DGGITQSPKYLFRKEGQNVTLSCEQNLNHDAMYWYRQDPGQGLRLIYYSQIVNDFQKGDIAEGYSVSREKKESFPLTVTSAQKNPTAFYLCASSLAGGTSDTQYFGPGTRLTVL.

The chain uses TRBV18 and TRBJ1-1, with 9 nucleotides matching TRBD1. Germline V gives CDR1 KGHSH, CDR2 LQKENI. With V trimmed by 5 bases and J by 3 bases, 7 bases remained unmatched. CDR3 length: 15 residues. The CDR3 loop is CASSSQGARDTEAFF. The CDR3 region has the DNA TGTGCCAGCTCATCACAGGGGGCCCGGGACACTGAAGCTTTCTTT.

The rearrangement uses TRBV25-1 and TRBJ1-1, with TRBD1 as a possible D gene (5 bases). Looked up from germline, CDR1 is MGHDK and CDR2 is SYGVNS. The CDR3 sequence is 15 residues long. V dropped 5 bases and J dropped 0 bases, with 13 bases sitting between them. The CDR3 here is CASSPQGGLNTEAFF. CDR3 bases: TGTGCCAGCAGTCCCCAGGGAGGGTTGAACACTGAAGCTTTCTTT.